Reported below is one T cell receptor (beta chain). This specimen comes from a study of shared clonotypes between healthy human individuals. Assay used: immunoSEQ multiplex PCR; TCRdb lists only in-frame clones, some missing. This table holds approximately 2.5 million clones, 80% to 95% found once. Material: naive CD4+ T cells from PBMCs. Specified subset: CD45RA+ positively selected. The receptor was isolated from a man younger than 30 in good health. Some clones in this sample may be carry-over from other donors' samples.

The CDR3 spells CASSETGAGELFF. In DNA form, the CDR3 reads TGTGCCAGCTCAGAGACAGGGGCCGGGGAGCTGTTTTTT. The V gene is TRBV18, the J gene TRBJ2-2; 8 bases are a match to TRBD1. The germline CDR1 and CDR2 sequences are KGHSH and LQKENI. The CDR3 sequence is 13 residues long. Trimming removed 5 bases from V and 6 bases from J; junction bases left unmatched: 2.